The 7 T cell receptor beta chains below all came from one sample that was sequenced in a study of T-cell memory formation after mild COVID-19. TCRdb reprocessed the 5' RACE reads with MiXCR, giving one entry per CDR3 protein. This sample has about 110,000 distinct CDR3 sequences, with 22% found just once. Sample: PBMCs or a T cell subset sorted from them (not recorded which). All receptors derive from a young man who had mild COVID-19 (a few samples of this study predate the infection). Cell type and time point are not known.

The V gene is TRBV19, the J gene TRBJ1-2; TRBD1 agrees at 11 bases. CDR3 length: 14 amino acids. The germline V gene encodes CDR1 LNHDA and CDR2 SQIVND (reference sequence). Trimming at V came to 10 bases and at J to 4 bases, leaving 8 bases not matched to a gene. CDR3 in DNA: TGTGCCACCCAGGACAGGGGGCTTTCCTATGGCTACACCTTC. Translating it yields CATQDRGLSYGYTF.

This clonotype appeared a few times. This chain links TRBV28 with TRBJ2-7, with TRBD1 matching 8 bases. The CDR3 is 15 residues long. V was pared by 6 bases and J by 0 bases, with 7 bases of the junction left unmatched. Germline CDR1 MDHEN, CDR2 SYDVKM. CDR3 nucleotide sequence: TGTGCCAGCAGCTCCGGGACAGGAACCTCCTACGAGCAGTACTTC. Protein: CASSSGTGTSYEQYF.

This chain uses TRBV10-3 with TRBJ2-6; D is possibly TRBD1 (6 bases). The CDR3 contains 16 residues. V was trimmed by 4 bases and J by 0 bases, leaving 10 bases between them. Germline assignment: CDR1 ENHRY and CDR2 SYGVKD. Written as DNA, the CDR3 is TGTGCCATCAGTGGGACAGCCAGCTCTGGGGCCAACGTCCTGACTTTC. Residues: CAISGTASSGANVLTF.

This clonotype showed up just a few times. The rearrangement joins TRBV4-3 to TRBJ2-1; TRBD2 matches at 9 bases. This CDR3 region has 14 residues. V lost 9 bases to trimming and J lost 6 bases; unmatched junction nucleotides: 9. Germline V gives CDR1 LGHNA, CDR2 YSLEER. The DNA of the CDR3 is TGCGCCAGTACGCGGGGGGGCCGATCCAATGAGCAGTTCTTC. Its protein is CASTRGGRSNEQFF.

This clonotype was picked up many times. This chain's CDR3 is CASRQGGPLHF. The DNA for the CDR3 is TGTGCCAGCAGACAGGGTGGACCCCTCCACTTT. J is TRBJ1-6 and V is TRBV6-5; D is perhaps TRBD1 (6 bases). Germline lookup yields CDR1 MNHEY and CDR2 SVGAGI. The CDR3 is 11 residues long. V was shortened by 6 bases and J by 12 bases, with 9 bases between the two germline ends.

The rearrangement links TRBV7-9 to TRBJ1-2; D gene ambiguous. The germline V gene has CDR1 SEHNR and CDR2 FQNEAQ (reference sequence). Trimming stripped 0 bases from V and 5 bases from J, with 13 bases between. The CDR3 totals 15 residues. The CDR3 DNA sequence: TGTGCCAGCAGCTTAGCAGGCCCGAGGTGGTATGGCTACACCTTC. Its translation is CASSLAGPRWYGYTF.

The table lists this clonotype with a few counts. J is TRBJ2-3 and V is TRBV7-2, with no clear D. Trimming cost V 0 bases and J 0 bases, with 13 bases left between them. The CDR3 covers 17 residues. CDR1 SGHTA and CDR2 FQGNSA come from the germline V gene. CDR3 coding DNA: TGTGCCAGCAGCTTAGCGAAGACGTTGACTAGCACAGATACGCAGTATTTT. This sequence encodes CASSLAKTLTSTDTQYF. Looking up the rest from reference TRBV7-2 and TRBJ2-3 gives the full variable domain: GAGVSQSPSNKVTEKGKDVELRCDPISGHTALYWYRQSLGQGLEFLIYFQGNSAPDKSGLPSDRFSAERTGGSVSTLTIQRTQQEDSAVYLCASSLAKTLTSTDTQYFGPGTRLTVL.